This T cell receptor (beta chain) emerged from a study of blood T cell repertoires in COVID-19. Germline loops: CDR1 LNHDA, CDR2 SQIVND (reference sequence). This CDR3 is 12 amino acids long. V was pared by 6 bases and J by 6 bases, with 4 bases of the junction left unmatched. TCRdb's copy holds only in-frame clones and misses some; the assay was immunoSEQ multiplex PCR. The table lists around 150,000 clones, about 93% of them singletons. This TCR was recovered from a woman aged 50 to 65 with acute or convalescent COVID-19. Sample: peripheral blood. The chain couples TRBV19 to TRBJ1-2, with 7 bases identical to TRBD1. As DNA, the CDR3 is TGTGCCAGTAGGGACAGGTCGGATGGCTACACCTTC. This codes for CASRDRSDGYTF.